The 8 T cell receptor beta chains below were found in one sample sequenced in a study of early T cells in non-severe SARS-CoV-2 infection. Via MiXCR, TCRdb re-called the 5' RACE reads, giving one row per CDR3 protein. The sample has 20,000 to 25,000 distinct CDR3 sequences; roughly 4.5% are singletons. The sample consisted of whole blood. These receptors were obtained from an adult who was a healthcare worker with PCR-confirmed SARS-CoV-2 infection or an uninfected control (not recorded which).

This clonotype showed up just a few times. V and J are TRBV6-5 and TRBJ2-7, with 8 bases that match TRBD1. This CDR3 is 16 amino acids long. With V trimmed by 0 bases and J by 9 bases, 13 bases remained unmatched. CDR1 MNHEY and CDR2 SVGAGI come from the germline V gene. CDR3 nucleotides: TGTGCCAGCAGTTACTCGTGGGACAGGAGCCCTACGGGGCAGTACTTC. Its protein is CASSYSWDRSPTGQYF.

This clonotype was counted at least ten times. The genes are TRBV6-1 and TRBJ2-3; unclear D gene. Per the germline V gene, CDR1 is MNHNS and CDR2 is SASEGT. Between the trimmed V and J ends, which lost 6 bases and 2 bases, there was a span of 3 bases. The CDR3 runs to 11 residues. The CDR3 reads CASRTTDTQYF. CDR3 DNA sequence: TGTGCCAGCAGGACCACAGATACGCAGTATTTT.

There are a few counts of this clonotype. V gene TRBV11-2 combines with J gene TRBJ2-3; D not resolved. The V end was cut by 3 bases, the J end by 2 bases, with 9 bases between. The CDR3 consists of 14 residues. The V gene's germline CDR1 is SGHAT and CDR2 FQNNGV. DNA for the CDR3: TGTGCCAGCAGCTTCACGGACGACACAGATACGCAGTATTTT. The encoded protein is CASSFTDDTDTQYF.

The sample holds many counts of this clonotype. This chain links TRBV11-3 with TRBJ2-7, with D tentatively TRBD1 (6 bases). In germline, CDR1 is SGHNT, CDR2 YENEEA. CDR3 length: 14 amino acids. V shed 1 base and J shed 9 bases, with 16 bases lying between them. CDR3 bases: TGTGCCAGCAGCTTAGGATCCCAAGGGGGTCTGCAGTACTTC. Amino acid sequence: CASSLGSQGGLQYF.

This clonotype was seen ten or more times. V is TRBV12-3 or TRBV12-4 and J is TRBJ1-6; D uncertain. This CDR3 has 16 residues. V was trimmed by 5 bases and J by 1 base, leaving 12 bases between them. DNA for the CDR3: TGTGCCAGCAGTCCCCGGACGGCTTCCTATAATTCACCCCTCCACTTT. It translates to CASSPRTASYNSPLHF.

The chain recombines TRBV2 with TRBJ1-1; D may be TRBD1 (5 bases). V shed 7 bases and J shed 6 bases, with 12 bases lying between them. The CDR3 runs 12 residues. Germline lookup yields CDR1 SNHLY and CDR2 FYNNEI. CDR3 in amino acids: CASIQEGAEAFF. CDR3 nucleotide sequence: TGTGCCAGCATACAGGAGGGCGCTGAAGCTTTCTTT.

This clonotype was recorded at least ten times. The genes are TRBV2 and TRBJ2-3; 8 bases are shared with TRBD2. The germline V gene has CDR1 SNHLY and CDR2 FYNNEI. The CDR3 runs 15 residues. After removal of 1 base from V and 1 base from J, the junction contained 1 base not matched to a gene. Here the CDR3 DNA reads TGTGCCAGCAGTGAAGTAGCGGGACGCACAGATACGCAGTATTTT. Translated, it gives CASSEVAGRTDTQYF.

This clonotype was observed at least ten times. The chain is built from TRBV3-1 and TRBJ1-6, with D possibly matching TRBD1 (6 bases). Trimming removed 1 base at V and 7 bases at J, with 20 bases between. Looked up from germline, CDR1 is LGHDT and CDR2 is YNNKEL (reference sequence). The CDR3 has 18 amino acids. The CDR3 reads CASSQVTNNQGRNSPLHF. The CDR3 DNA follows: TGTGCCAGCAGCCAAGTAACTAACAATCAGGGGCGGAATTCACCCCTCCACTTT.